Shown below are 17 T cell receptor beta chains from a single sample sequenced in a study of cytomegalovirus exposure and HLA in healthy donors. This PCR relied on a set of 60 Vbeta primers and 13 Jbeta primers. The repertoire was sequenced with immunoSEQ multiplex PCR; TCRdb's copy has only in-frame clones and lacks some. The sample lists roughly 250,000 clones, roughly two thirds occurring once. The source material was PBMCs. The receptor source for this set is a female donor in good health and CMV-seronegative.

The V call is TRBV5-6, the J call TRBJ1-4; 9 nucleotides align to TRBD1. V trimming: 4 bases; J trimming: 6 bases; junction bases outside the gene matches: 10. Germline V gene data show CDR1 as SGHDT and CDR2 as YYEEEE. This CDR3 is 16 amino acids long. The CDR3 reads CASSHGSRDRDEKLFF. CDR3 DNA sequence: TGTGCCAGCAGCCATGGGAGCCGGGACAGGGATGAAAAACTGTTTTTT. Based on the CDR3 plus reference TRBV5-6 and TRBJ1-4, the full variable domain is DAGVTQSPTHLIKTRGQQVTLRCSPKSGHDTVSWYQQALGQGPQFIFQYYEEEERQRGNFPDRFSGHQFPNYSSELNVNALLLGDSALYLCASSHGSRDRDEKLFFGSGTQLSVL.

The chain has TRBV19 and TRBJ2-4, with TRBD1 as a possible D gene (5 bases). The CDR3 is 13 residues long. The germline V and J ends were trimmed by 5 bases and 7 bases, with 12 bases remaining between them. Germline V CDR1 and CDR2: LNHDA, SQIVND (reference sequence). The CDR3 is CASSQGNRNIQYF. The CDR3 DNA is TGTGCCAGTAGTCAGGGTAATAGGAACATTCAGTACTTC.

To note about this clone: Germline and junction disagree at one end, which may indicate a read error. This sequence joins TRBV7-9 and TRBJ1-4; unclear D gene. Germline V CDR1 and CDR2: SEHNR, FQNEAQ (reference sequence). The CDR3 has 15 residues. DNA for the CDR3: TGTTCCAGCAGTCCGTCGAGAATTGAGAATGAAAAACTGTTTTTT. This codes for CSSSPSRIENEKLFF. Looking up the rest from reference TRBV7-9 and TRBJ1-4 gives the full variable domain: DTGVSQNPRHKITKRGQNVTFRCDPISEHNRLYWYRQTLGQGPEFLTYFQNEAQLEKSRLLSDRFSAERPKGSFSTLEIQRTEQGDSAMYLCSSSPSRIENEKLFFGSGTQLSVL.

This chain links TRBV28 with TRBJ2-2; 10 bases map to TRBD2. The CDR3 totals 16 residues. V trimming: 3 bases; J trimming: 3 bases; junction bases outside the gene matches: 4. CDR1 is MDHEN, CDR2 SYDVKM, per germline. This chain's CDR3 is CASSLSLAGDTGELFF. Here the CDR3 DNA reads TGTGCCAGCAGTTTGAGCCTAGCGGGAGACACCGGGGAGCTGTTTTTT.

V usage is TRBV4-2 and J usage is TRBJ2-1, with 10 bases matching TRBD1. The CDR3 is 16 residues long. In germline, CDR1 is LGHNA, CDR2 YNFKEQ. The J segment lost 9 bases and the V segment lost 1 base, leaving 9 bases of the junction unmatched. The CDR3 here is CASSQGWRQGAGEQFF. In nucleotides, the CDR3 is TGTGCCAGCAGCCAAGGCTGGAGACAGGGGGCTGGTGAGCAGTTCTTC.

The chain has TRBV29-1 and TRBJ2-3, with TRBD1 identical over 9 bases. The V gene's germline CDR1 is SQVTM and CDR2 ANQGSEA. V dropped 7 bases and J dropped 5; count of bases not matched to a gene: 7. This CDR3 spans 13 amino acids. CDR3 in DNA: TGCAGCGGATCCCGGGGACAGGGAGATACGCAGTATTTT. It specifies CSGSRGQGDTQYF.

This clone was seen a handful of times. The genes are TRBV18 and TRBJ2-7; 7 nucleotides agree with TRBD1. Germline CDR1 KGHSH, CDR2 LQKENI. This CDR3 is built from 13 residues. The V gene end was trimmed by 4 bases and the J gene end by 7 bases; junction bases not matched to a gene: 7. CDR3 in amino acids: CASSLSGTEEQYF. CDR3 DNA sequence: TGTGCCAGCTCACTTTCCGGGACAGAAGAGCAGTACTTC.

The rearrangement joins TRBV29-1 to TRBJ2-2; a weak D match, TRBD1 (6 bases). CDR3 length: 13 residues. Germline values: CDR1 SQVTM, CDR2 ANQGSEA. Trimming removed 6 bases from V and 9 bases from J, with 17 bases in between. CDR3 sequence reads: CSVQGHQQRELFF. The CDR3 region has the DNA TGCAGCGTGCAGGGACACCAGCAACGGGAGCTGTTTTTT.

This clone has more than one count but fewer than ten. The chain recombines TRBV28 with TRBJ2-7; 7 nucleotides align to TRBD2. CDR1 is MDHEN and CDR2 is SYDVKM in the germline V gene. CDR3 size: 15 residues. J was trimmed by 2 bases and V by 5 bases; bases with no gene match: 9. The CDR3 bases are TGTGCCAGCAGTCCCGGGGCTAGCGGAACCTACGAGCAGTACTTC. As protein: CASSPGASGTYEQYF. The whole variable domain, remainder taken from reference TRBV28 and TRBJ2-7, is DVKVTQSSRYLVKRTGEKVFLECVQDMDHENMFWYRQDPGLGLRLIYFSYDVKMKEKGDIPEGYSVSREKKERFSLILESASTNQTSMYLCASSPGASGTYEQYFGPGTRLTVT.

The chain combines TRBV19 with TRBJ2-7; D not certain. Germline CDR1 LNHDA, CDR2 SQIVND (reference sequence). The length of the CDR3 is 13 residues. V was trimmed by 4 bases and J by 2 bases, leaving 9 bases between them. The CDR3 DNA reads as TGTGCCAGTAGTAGAGGAATCGCCTACGAGCAGTACTTC. Its translation is CASSRGIAYEQYF. The full variable domain, rest sourced from reference TRBV19 and TRBJ2-7, is DGGITQSPKYLFRKEGQNVTLSCEQNLNHDAMYWYRQDPGQGLRLIYYSQIVNDFQKGDIAEGYSVSREKKESFPLTVTSAQKNPTAFYLCASSRGIAYEQYFGPGTRLTVT.

This chain joins TRBV6-4 and TRBJ1-2; no clear D. CDR1 is MRHNA and CDR2 is SNTAGT in the germline V gene. CDR3 length: 11 residues. V gave up 5 bases and J gave up 8 bases, with 9 bases separating them. The CDR3 nucleotides are TGTGCCAGCAGTTCTCCCCGGGGCTACACCTTC. This gives the protein CASSSPRGYTF.

This clone has only one observation. The chain joins TRBV11-3 to TRBJ2-7; D possibly corresponds to TRBD2 (6 bases). V lost 5 bases, J lost 3 bases, and 26 bases lay in between. CDR1 is SGHNT and CDR2 is YENEEA in the germline V gene. The CDR3 length is 18 residues. The CDR3 DNA reads TGTGCCAGCAGCGCGCCCCAGGGACGGGGGAGCCTCAACTACGAGCAGTACTTC. Its protein is CASSAPQGRGSLNYEQYF.

The genes are TRBV10-3 and TRBJ1-1; D perhaps matches TRBD1 (6 bases). The CDR3 sequence is 16 residues long. Trimming stripped 0 bases from V and 4 bases from J, with 15 bases between. The germline CDR1 and CDR2 sequences are ENHRY and SYGVKD. The CDR3 region is CAISESMTGRGTEAFF. The DNA of the CDR3 is TGTGCCATCAGTGAGTCCATGACAGGTAGGGGCACTGAAGCTTTCTTT.

V is TRBV27 and J is TRBJ2-2, with D possibly matching TRBD1 (6 bases). Germline values: CDR1 MNHEY, CDR2 SMNVEV (reference sequence). The V and J ends lost 3 bases and 5 bases respectively, with 7 bases between them. The CDR3 totals 13 residues. The CDR3 DNA is TGTGCCAGCAGTTTGAGGGGGACCGGGGAGCTGTTTTTT. Translated, it gives CASSLRGTGELFF.

This rearrangement joins TRBV10-3 to TRBJ2-3, with 9 bases lining up with TRBD2. J was trimmed by 5 bases and V by 5 bases; bases with no gene match: 11. The germline gives CDR1 ENHRY, CDR2 SYGVKD. CDR3 length equals 16 residues. CDR3 protein: CAISLKISGGGDTQYF. For the CDR3, the DNA is TGTGCCATCAGTCTTAAGATTAGCGGGGGAGGAGATACGCAGTATTTT.

The chain links TRBV5-6 to TRBJ2-2; possibly TRBD2 for D (6 bases). The CDR3 totals 17 residues. The germline V and J ends were trimmed by 4 bases and 3 bases, with 19 bases remaining between them. The germline V gene has CDR1 SGHDT and CDR2 YYEEEE. CDR3 loop: CASSRPGASRDTGELFF. Written as DNA, the CDR3 is TGTGCCAGCAGCCGTCCGGGAGCTAGCAGGGACACCGGGGAGCTGTTTTTT.

V is TRBV4-1 and J is TRBJ2-1, with 13 positions matching TRBD2. CDR1 MGHRA and CDR2 YSYEKL come from the germline V gene. CDR3 size: 16 residues. Unmatched junction bases numbered 4, after V lost 1 base and J lost 7 bases. The CDR3, as DNA: TGCGCCAGCAGCCAAGGACTAGCGGGAGGTCTTAATGAGCAGTTCTTC. The encoded protein is CASSQGLAGGLNEQFF.